The 22 T cell receptor beta chains below were found in one sample sequenced in a study of cytomegalovirus exposure and HLA in healthy donors (TCRdb year 2017). The method was the immunoSEQ multiplex PCR assay. For the multiplex PCR, a mixture combining 60 forward primers for TCR Vbeta segments and 13 reverse primers for TCR Jbeta segments was used. This is the immuneACCESS table as TCRdb keeps it, with only in-frame sequences that have V and J called. A part of the clones is gone; compared with another copy, unresolved V genes explain less than half, and the rest is unexplained. Counted in this sample were about 150,000 clones; 60% to 80% of them appeared once. 10% to 15% of the sample is held by the ten biggest clonotypes. Specimen: PBMCs. The source of these receptors is a man younger than 45 in good health and CMV-seropositive.

V is TRBV6-1 and J is TRBJ2-1, with 8 positions matching TRBD1. The germline CDR1 and CDR2 sequences are MNHNS and SASEGT. The CDR3 spans 15 residues. J was trimmed by 6 bases and V by 2 bases; bases with no gene match: 6. This CDR3 is CASSESFTGGNEQFF. The CDR3, as DNA: TGTGCCAGCAGTGAAAGTTTCACAGGGGGCAATGAGCAGTTCTTC.

This chain uses TRBV9 with TRBJ2-5; 8 positions match TRBD1. Germline trimming cut 0 bases from V and 1 base from J; bases unmatched to any gene: 8. CDR3 length equals 17 residues. Germline V gene lookup returns CDR1 SGDLS and CDR2 YYNGEE. CDR3 DNA sequence: TGTGCCAGCAGCGTAGGGAACTCGGGACAGGTCCAAGAGACCCAGTACTTC. Translation: CASSVGNSGQVQETQYF.

This rearrangement joins TRBV29-1 to TRBJ1-1; possibly TRBD1 for D (6 bases). V lost 7 bases and J 1 base, leaving 10 bases between the germline ends. The CDR3 is 12 residues long. CDR1 is SQVTM and CDR2 is ANQGSEA in the germline V gene. The CDR3 DNA is TGCAGCGCCGGACAGCGGAACACTGAAGCTTTCTTT. Protein: CSAGQRNTEAFF.

This rearrangement joins TRBV28 to TRBJ2-1, with 8 bases aligning to TRBD2. This CDR3 has 15 residues. J lost 1 base, V lost 6 bases, and 5 bases had no gene match. Germline lookup yields CDR1 MDHEN and CDR2 SYDVKM. The CDR3 sequence is CASSGSGASYNEQFF. DNA for the CDR3: TGTGCCAGCAGCGGTAGCGGGGCATCCTACAATGAGCAGTTCTTC.

The CDR3 nucleotides are TGTGCCAGCAGCTTAAACGGGGGGCACACTGAAGCTTTCTTT. It yields the protein CASSLNGGHTEAFF. The chain couples TRBV7-9 to TRBJ1-1; possibly TRBD1 for D (6 bases). The CDR3 extends over 14 amino acids. The V end was cut by 2 bases, the J end by 3 bases, with 10 bases between. Germline V CDR1 and CDR2: SEHNR, FQNEAQ (reference sequence).

This chain joins TRBV18 and TRBJ1-1; D uncertain. The CDR3 has 13 residues. The germline V gene has CDR1 KGHSH and CDR2 LQKENI. The V end was cut by 5 bases, the J end by 0 bases, with 7 bases between. CDR3 protein: CASSSTVNTEAFF. CDR3 nucleotide sequence: TGTGCCAGCTCATCCACAGTGAACACTGAAGCTTTCTTT. Full variable domain (missing parts from reference TRBV18 and TRBJ1-1): NAGVMQNPRHLVRRRGQEARLRCSPMKGHSHVYWYRQLPEEGLKFMVYLQKENIIDESGMPKERFSAEFPKEGPSILRIQQVVRGDSAAYFCASSSTVNTEAFFGQGTRLTVV.

This chain joins TRBV5-1 and TRBJ2-1, with 13 bases that match TRBD2. With V trimmed by 2 bases and J by 5 bases, 7 bases remained unmatched. The germline gives CDR1 SGHRS, CDR2 YFSETQ. This CDR3 is 17 amino acids long. In DNA form, the CDR3 reads TGCGCCAGCAGCTTAGTGACTAGCGGGAGGATGCACAATGAGCAGTTCTTC. Protein sequence: CASSLVTSGRMHNEQFF.

The chain uses TRBV25-1 and TRBJ2-1; 9 nucleotides agree with TRBD1. CDR3 length: 16 residues. Trimming took 1 base from V and 7 from J; bases not matched to a gene: 8. Germline-derived CDR1 and CDR2 are MGHDK and SYGVNS. CDR3 bases: TGTGCCAGCAGTGAATTGTCACAGGGGGCTCGGAATGAGCAGTTCTTC. This gives the protein CASSELSQGARNEQFF.

The V gene is TRBV7-2, the J gene TRBJ1-1; tentatively, D is TRBD1 (5 bases). The CDR3 is made up of 13 amino acids. Trimming shortened V by 5 bases and J by 3 bases, and 10 bases separated the two germline ends. Germline V gene lookup returns CDR1 SGHTA and CDR2 FQGNSA. This CDR3 is CASSPGGDTEAFF. The CDR3 DNA is TGTGCCAGCAGCCCGGGGGGGGACACTGAAGCTTTCTTT.

The chain couples TRBV6-6 to TRBJ2-7, with D tentatively TRBD2 (5 bases). The CDR3 consists of 13 residues. V dropped 3 bases and J dropped 6 bases, with 12 bases sitting between them. CDR1 and CDR2 (germline): MNHNY, SVGAGI (reference sequence). CDR3: CASSYNTAGEQYF. The CDR3 nucleotides are TGTGCCAGCAGTTATAACACCGCGGGCGAGCAGTACTTC.

The V gene is TRBV2, the J gene TRBJ1-5, with TRBD1 identical over 7 bases. CDR1 and CDR2 (germline): SNHLY, FYNNEI. The ends lost 8 bases at V and 0 bases at J; junction bases unmatched: 10. The length of the CDR3 is 16 residues. In nucleotides, the CDR3 is TGTGCCAGCCAGGGACAGCCCGAGGATAGCAATCAGCCCCAGCATTTT. Amino acid sequence: CASQGQPEDSNQPQHF.

This clone was seen only a few times. The gene calls are TRBV7-2 and TRBJ1-5, with 7 bases fitting TRBD1. Germline values: CDR1 SGHTA, CDR2 FQGNSA. V trimming: 1 base; J trimming: 2 bases; junction bases outside the gene matches: 2. This CDR3 has 15 amino acids. Here the CDR3 DNA reads TGTGCCAGCAGCTTAGATGGACAGGGCAATCAGCCCCAGCATTTT. Its protein product is CASSLDGQGNQPQHF.

The chain links TRBV19 to TRBJ2-1; the match to TRBD2 covers 10 bases. Germline assignment: CDR1 LNHDA and CDR2 SQIVND (reference sequence). There are 17 residues in the CDR3. The ends lost 1 base at V and 3 bases at J; junction bases unmatched: 6. The CDR3 loop is CASSIGLAGVVYNEQFF. CDR3 nucleotide sequence: TGTGCCAGTAGTATAGGCCTAGCGGGAGTAGTCTACAATGAGCAGTTCTTC.

The V and J genes are TRBV4-1 and TRBJ1-1, with 9 bases identical to TRBD1. The germline gives CDR1 MGHRA, CDR2 YSYEKL. This CDR3 contains 17 residues. With V trimmed by 3 bases and J by 3 bases, 11 bases remained unmatched. CDR3 in amino acids: CASSHLPGQGGDTEAFF. CDR3 bases: TGCGCCAGCAGCCATTTACCGGGACAGGGAGGAGACACTGAAGCTTTCTTT.

The rearrangement uses TRBV28 and TRBJ1-2; D is ambiguous. V lost 7 bases and J lost 8, with 14 bases in between. The CDR3 contains 12 residues. Germline CDR1 is MDHEN and CDR2 is SYDVKM. CDR3 residues: CASTPRREGYTF. Written as DNA, the CDR3 is TGTGCCAGCACCCCGCGGCGAGAAGGCTACACCTTC.

The chain employs TRBV2 and TRBJ2-7; D might be TRBD1 (6 bases). Trimming took off 4 bases at V and 2 bases at J, with 15 bases between the two ends. Germline CDR1 SNHLY, CDR2 FYNNEI. The CDR3 has 15 residues. Here the CDR3 DNA reads TGTGCCAGCAGTGGGGGGCTGACAGGCCCCTACGAGCAGTACTTC. As protein: CASSGGLTGPYEQYF.

The chain couples TRBV7-9 to TRBJ2-3; D is possibly TRBD2 (6 bases). This CDR3 comprises 15 residues. Deletions cut 4 bases from V and 2 bases from J, with 13 bases between. Germline assignment: CDR1 SEHNR and CDR2 FQNEAQ (reference sequence). The CDR3 region has the DNA TGTGCCAGCAGCTCGACCGGGAGCCACACAGATACGCAGTATTTT. The encoded protein is CASSSTGSHTDTQYF.

In DNA, the CDR3 is TGTGCCAGCAACCGACTAGCATCCTACAATGAGCAGTTCTTC. Amino acids: CASNRLASYNEQFF. The chain employs TRBV2 and TRBJ2-1; 7 nucleotides match TRBD2. The germline V gene encodes CDR1 SNHLY and CDR2 FYNNEI. J gave up 1 base and V 7 bases, and 4 bases lay outside the gene matches. CDR3 length equals 14 residues.

The gene calls are TRBV4-2 and TRBJ2-4; TRBD1 matches at 10 bases. The CDR3 runs to 18 residues. CDR1 and CDR2 (germline): LGHNA, YNFKEQ. J gave up 0 bases and V 5 bases, and 10 bases lay outside the gene matches. CDR3: CASSLRTGGPIAKNIQYF. The CDR3 DNA sequence: TGTGCCAGCAGCTTACGGACAGGGGGGCCGATAGCCAAAAACATTCAGTACTTC.

The sample holds one count of this clone. The junction does not match germline at one end; this may be a read error. V usage is TRBV7-9 and J usage is TRBJ1-1; TRBD1 agrees at 7 bases. This CDR3 region has 13 residues. Germline CDR1 SEHNR, CDR2 FQNEAQ (reference sequence). CDR3 residues: CASSRGTAGESFF. The CDR3 DNA follows: TGTGCCAGCAGCCGAGGGACAGCCGGTGAATCTTTCTTT.

The chain joins TRBV19 to TRBJ1-5; a possible D gene is TRBD1 (5 bases). Trimming cost V 1 base and J 4 bases, with 11 bases left between them. This CDR3 spans 15 amino acids. Germline lookup yields CDR1 LNHDA and CDR2 SQIVND (reference sequence). CDR3 nucleotides: TGTGCCAGTAGTATAGTGCGGCAGGGAAATCAGCCCCAGCATTTT. It codes for CASSIVRQGNQPQHF.

The chain has TRBV28 and TRBJ1-1; no firm D call. This CDR3 comprises 14 residues. Trimming pared 1 base from V and 1 base from J, leaving 7 bases between. Germline values: CDR1 MDHEN, CDR2 SYDVKM. CDR3 protein: CASSLLSRNTEAFF. DNA for the CDR3: TGTGCCAGCAGTTTATTGAGCCGGAACACTGAAGCTTTCTTT.